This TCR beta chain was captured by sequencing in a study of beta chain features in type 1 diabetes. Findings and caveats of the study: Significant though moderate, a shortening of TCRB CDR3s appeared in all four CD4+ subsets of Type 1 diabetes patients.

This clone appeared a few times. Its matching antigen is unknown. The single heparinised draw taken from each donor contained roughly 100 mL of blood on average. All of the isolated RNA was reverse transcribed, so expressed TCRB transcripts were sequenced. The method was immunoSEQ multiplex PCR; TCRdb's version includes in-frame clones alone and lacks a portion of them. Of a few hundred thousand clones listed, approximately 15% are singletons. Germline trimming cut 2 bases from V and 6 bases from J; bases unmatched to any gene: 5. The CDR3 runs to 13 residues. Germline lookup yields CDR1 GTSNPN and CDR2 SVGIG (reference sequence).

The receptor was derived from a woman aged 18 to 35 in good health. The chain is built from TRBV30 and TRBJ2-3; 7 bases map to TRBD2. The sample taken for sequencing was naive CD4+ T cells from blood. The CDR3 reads CAWSNTGGDTQYF. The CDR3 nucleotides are TGTGCCTGGAGTAATACGGGAGGTGATACGCAGTATTTT.